These T cell receptor beta chains were read from a single sample in a study of regulatory T cells in long-lasting Graves disease. MiXCR, run by TCRdb on the multiplex PCR reads, gives a single entry per CDR3 protein. This table has a few hundred thousand distinct CDR3 sequences, about 12% appearing once. These same data were also listed under a study on T cells in Graves' hyperthyroidism and ophthalmopathy.

The sample consisted of peripheral blood mononuclear cells (PBMCs), taken at new diagnosis, from a patient treated with antithyroid drugs. These TCRs come from a young woman with Graves disease. Both conserved end residues are part of each CDR3. D genes are given only for firm matches. The size entry is marked missing in some rows and otherwise reads once, few, many or a size class.

>TRBJ2-5|TRBV30|many|-
CAWSRLGETQYF
TGTGCCTGGAGTCGCCTAGGGGAGACCCAGTACTTC
>TRBJ1-2|TRBV2|many|-
CASRPGDYGYTF
TGTGCCAGCAGGCCCGGCGACTATGGCTACACCTTC
>TRBJ1-1|TRBV28|many|-
CASSHIIRGTEAFF
TGTGCCAGCAGTCACATAATCCGGGGCACTGAAGCTTTCTTT
>TRBJ2-1|TRBV24-1|few|-
CATSDFQLPFKFF
TGTGCCACCAGTGATTTCCAACTACCCTTTAAGTTCTTC
>TRBJ1-5|TRBV4-1|many|-
CASSQEQQYNQPQHF
TGCGCCAGCAGCCAAGAACAACAGTATAATCAGCCCCAGCATTTT
>TRBJ2-3|TRBV7-9|-|TRBD1
CASSFEDRGRRHKDTQYF
TGTGCCAGCAGCTTCGAGGACAGGGGAAGACGGCACAAAGATACGCAGTATTTT
>TRBJ1-2|TRBV6-1|few|-
CASSFTLGTVYYGYTF
TGTGCCAGCAGCTTCACCCTCGGGACCGTTTACTATGGCTACACCTTC
>TRBJ1-2|TRBV7-2|many|TRBD1
CASSLFEGAPYGYTF
TGTGCCAGCAGCTTATTTGAGGGGGCACCTTATGGCTACACCTTC
>TRBJ2-3|TRBV27|many|TRBD2
CASSLAKRGHTQYF
TGTGCCAGCAGTTTGGCTAAGCGGGGACATACGCAGTATTTT
>TRBJ2-2|TRBV20-1|-|TRBD1
CSAVNQGAKGELFF
TGCAGTGCTGTTAACCAGGGGGCGAAAGGGGAGCTGTTTTTT
>TRBJ1-2|TRBV12-3/TRBV12-4|many|-
CASTFGQTNYGYTF
TGTGCCAGCACCTTCGGACAGACTAACTATGGCTACACCTTC
>TRBJ1-1|TRBV5-1|many|-
CASSLGAASEAFF
TGCGCCAGCAGCTTGGGGGCAGCCAGTGAAGCTTTCTTT
>TRBJ2-3|TRBV14|many|-
CASSQSGADTQYF
TGTGCCAGCAGCCAATCTGGCGCGGATACGCAGTATTTT
>TRBJ1-1|TRBV18|many|TRBD1
CASSWTGESEAFF
TGTGCCAGCTCGTGGACAGGGGAATCTGAAGCTTTCTTT
>TRBJ2-3|TRBV7-2|-|-
CASSPFPLADTQYF
TGTGCCAGCAGCCCCTTCCCCCTAGCCGATACGCAGTATTTT
>TRBJ1-1|TRBV4-3|many|-
CASSQERQKNTEAFF
TGCGCCAGCAGCCAAGAGCGACAGAAGAACACTGAAGCTTTCTTT
>TRBJ2-3|TRBV7-9|many|-
CASSLAVGRLTDTQYF
TGTGCCAGCAGCTTAGCGGTCGGCAGACTCACAGATACGCAGTATTTT
>TRBJ1-3|TRBV7-9|many|-
CASSPESGNTIYF
TGTGCCAGCAGCCCCGAGTCCGGAAACACCATATATTTT
>TRBJ1-3|TRBV19|few|-
CASSISSVDTIYF
TGTGCCAGTAGTATCTCGTCGGTGGACACCATATATTTT
>TRBJ2-1|TRBV12-3/TRBV12-4|many|-
CASSISRVLWWEQFF
TGTGCCAGCAGTATCTCTCGGGTTTTGTGGTGGGAGCAGTTCTTC
>TRBJ2-5|TRBV2|many|-
CASRSFGRTQETQYF
TGTGCCAGCAGATCCTTCGGACGGACCCAAGAGACCCAGTACTTC
>TRBJ2-5|TRBV11-2|many|-
CASSLGGSPYQETQYF
TGTGCCAGCAGCTTAGGGGGTTCCCCGTACCAAGAGACCCAGTACTTC
>TRBJ1-1|TRBV7-9|few|TRBD1
CASSLSTLRTGRGNTEAFF
TGTGCCAGCAGCCTTAGTACTCTGCGGACAGGGCGGGGGAACACTGAAGCTTTCTTT
>TRBJ1-3|TRBV19|few|-
CASTMNGFMRRNTIYF
TGTGCCAGTACCATGAATGGGTTTATGCGGCGAAACACCATATATTTT
>TRBJ2-1|TRBV20-1|many|TRBD2
CSAEGTSATYNEQFF
TGCAGCGCCGAAGGGACTAGCGCGACCTACAATGAGCAGTTCTTC
>TRBJ2-1|TRBV20-1|many|TRBD2
CSARWGLAGGRSYNEQFF
TGCAGTGCTAGATGGGGACTAGCGGGAGGAAGGTCCTACAATGAGCAGTTCTTC
>TRBJ1-5|TRBV10-3|many|-
CAISPSFGRNHSNQPQHF
TGTGCCATCAGCCCGTCGTTCGGACGGAATCATAGCAATCAGCCCCAGCATTTT
>TRBJ1-2|TRBV7-2|many|-
CASSLGNGYTF
TGTGCCAGCAGCTTAGGGAACGGCTACACCTTC
>TRBJ2-1|TRBV2|many|-
CASTPRIGPLEQFF
TGTGCCAGCACCCCCCGCATAGGGCCCCTCGAGCAGTTCTTC
>TRBJ2-7|TRBV27|-|-
CASSFAGTYKQYF
TGTGCCAGCAGTTTTGCAGGTACCTACAAGCAGTACTTC
>TRBJ1-2|TRBV6-1|many|-
CASSERSGSNYGYTF
TGTGCCAGCAGTGAAAGAAGCGGATCAAACTATGGCTACACCTTC
>TRBJ2-1|TRBV2|many|TRBD2
CASKEREVVNEQFF
TGTGCCAGCAAGGAGCGGGAGGTTGTCAATGAGCAGTTCTTC
>TRBJ2-2|TRBV24-1|many|-
CATRSQNTGELFF
TGTGCCACCAGGAGCCAGAACACCGGGGAGCTGTTTTTT
>TRBJ1-6|TRBV5-1|many|TRBD1
CASSTAGTGGSPLHF
TGCGCCAGCAGCACCGCCGGGACAGGGGGTTCACCCCTCCACTTT
>TRBJ1-2|TRBV30|few|-
CAWSADFYGYTF
TGTGCCTGGAGTGCGGACTTCTATGGCTACACCTTC
>TRBJ2-1|TRBV28|many|TRBD1
CASRERTGPYNEQFF
TGTGCCAGCAGGGAGAGGACAGGACCTTACAATGAGCAGTTCTTC
>TRBJ1-4|TRBV2|many|-
CASETRRGYEKLFF
TGTGCCAGCGAGACCAGGAGGGGGTATGAAAAACTGTTTTTT
>TRBJ2-2|TRBV24-1|many|-
CATSLGGGRTGELFF
TGTGCCACCAGCTTAGGGGGGGGACGGACCGGGGAGCTGTTTTTT
>TRBJ2-2|TRBV20-1|few|TRBD2
CSAEAGFANTGELFF
TGCAGTGCCGAAGCGGGGTTCGCGAACACCGGGGAGCTGTTTTTT
>TRBJ2-7|TRBV6-1|many|TRBD2
CASSATSGAPLEQYF
TGTGCCAGCAGTGCGACTAGCGGAGCCCCGCTCGAGCAGTACTTC
>TRBJ2-1|TRBV2|many|-
CASSETGWGYNEQFF
TGTGCCAGCAGTGAAACGGGGTGGGGCTACAATGAGCAGTTCTTC
>TRBJ2-1|TRBV15|-|-
CATSREPSAPYNEQFF
TGTGCCACCAGCAGAGAACCTAGCGCGCCCTACAATGAGCAGTTCTTC
>TRBJ1-5|TRBV20-1|-|TRBD1
CSASTGVEPQHF
TGCAGTGCCTCGACAGGGGTAGAGCCCCAGCATTTT
>TRBJ1-1|TRBV18|many|-
CASSPPNRGANTEAFF
TGTGCCAGCTCACCACCGAATCGGGGGGCGAACACTGAAGCTTTCTTT
>TRBJ2-7|TRBV29-1|few|TRBD2
CSVVGTSGKFSSYEQYF
TGCAGCGTAGTCGGGACTAGCGGGAAATTCTCCAGCTACGAGCAGTACTTC
>TRBJ1-5|TRBV2|many|-
CASSEGGTGNQPQHF
TGTGCCAGCAGTGAAGGAGGGACGGGCAATCAGCCCCAGCATTTT
>TRBJ2-7|TRBV29-1|many|-
CSVTGTTTYEQYF
TGCAGCGTGACAGGGACTACGACCTACGAGCAGTACTTC
>TRBJ2-5|TRBV7-2|-|-
CASSGGGGETRYF
TGTGCCAGCAGCGGGGGAGGGGGAGAGACCCGGTACTTC
>TRBJ2-1|TRBV15|-|TRBD2
CATSRDRRTSASSYNEQFF
TGTGCCACCAGCAGAGATCGTCGGACTAGCGCTAGCTCCTACAATGAGCAGTTCTTC
>TRBJ2-5|TRBV20-1|few|-
CSADKGTQYF
TGCAGTGCGGACAAGGGGACCCAGTACTTC
>TRBJ2-3|TRBV6-1|-|-
CASISGSSTDTQYF
TGTGCCAGCATCAGCGGATCTAGCACAGATACGCAGTATTTT
>TRBJ2-1|TRBV7-3|-|-
CASSSIRYNEQFF
TGTGCCAGCAGCTCCATCAGATACAATGAGCAGTTCTTC
>TRBJ1-1|TRBV30|many|-
CAWSLWGNGENTEAFF
TGTGCCTGGAGCCTTTGGGGTAACGGGGAGAACACTGAAGCTTTCTTT
>TRBJ2-7|TRBV20-1|many|-
CSARALLGDEQYF
TGCAGTGCTAGGGCGCTGCTTGGCGACGAGCAGTACTTC
>TRBJ2-5|TRBV7-8|-|-
CASSLAGLLQETQYF
TGTGCCAGCAGCTTAGCGGGACTTCTCCAAGAGACCCAGTACTTC
>TRBJ2-1|TRBV5-1|-|TRBD2
CASSEGLAAYNGQFF
TGCGCCAGCAGCGAGGGACTAGCGGCCTACAATGGGCAGTTCTTC
>TRBJ2-1|TRBV6-5|many|TRBD1
CASSYPRDSLHNEQFF
TGTGCCAGCAGTTACCCCCGGGACAGCCTACACAATGAGCAGTTCTTC
>TRBJ2-5|TRBV11-2|many|TRBD2
CASSSPTSGGARETQYF
TGTGCCAGCAGTTCACCGACTAGCGGGGGGGCACGAGAGACCCAGTACTTC